This T cell receptor beta chain originates from a study of a mutant IDH1 vaccine in newly diagnosed glioma. Assay used: immunoSEQ multiplex PCR; TCRdb lists only in-frame clones, some missing. The sample yields roughly 52,000 clones, 80% seen once. This clone was seen only once. The antigen is not known. The germline V gene has CDR1 SEHNR and CDR2 FQNEAQ (reference sequence). This CDR3 has 13 residues. Trimming shortened V by 7 bases and J by 0 bases, and 6 bases separated the two germline ends. Time point: week 23, last vaccination. Doses of 300 ug of mutant IDH1 20-mer peptide were given with topical imiquimod.

Sequencing used PBMCs, obtained from a glioma patient whose treatment included an IDH1 peptide vaccine. The rearrangement links TRBV7-9 to TRBJ1-4; D is unresolved. The receptor comes from a man in his forties or fifties with glioma. As DNA, the CDR3 is TGTGCCAGCACCCAGGCAACTAATGAAAAACTGTTTTTT. Translated: CASTQATNEKLFF.